This T cell receptor beta chain was documented in a study of cytomegalovirus exposure and HLA in healthy donors. Study-wide results and limits: TCR beta chains associated with HLA were, in a later analysis, more clonally expanded than equally common others. Later work found that TCR association rates differed between HLA loci; DRB1 had the most and HLA-C the fewest. Later genetic work tied a missense DCLRE1C variant to beta-chain V and J trimming. The classifier was said to identify cytomegalovirus status with high specificity and sensitivity.

Germline loops: CDR1 SGHRS, CDR2 YFSETQ. The CDR3 is 16 residues long. J lost 7 bases, V lost 3 bases, and 5 bases had no gene match. This clone was seen more than once but under ten times. Its antigen remains unknown. The PCR was carried out with 60 Vbeta primers and 13 Jbeta primers. Clones were sequenced by immunoSEQ multiplex PCR, and TCRdb holds only the in-frame ones, with some missing. The data contain roughly 120,000 clones, roughly 84% of them singletons. Sequencing was carried out using PBMCs. The receptor was derived from a man between 25 and 39 years old in good health and CMV-seropositive. The V gene is TRBV5-1, the J gene TRBJ2-1, with 15 bases fitting TRBD2. The CDR3, as DNA: TGCGCCAGCAGCTGGACTAGCGGGGGGGCACTAAATGAGCAGTTCTTC. Translating it yields CASSWTSGGALNEQFF.